The 7 T cell receptor beta chains listed next were all sequenced from one sample in a study of blood T cell repertoires in COVID-19. This table comes from immunoSEQ multiplex PCR, and its TCRdb copy is limited to in-frame clones, with some not included. The data show around 330,000 clones, about 91% seen once. Source material: peripheral blood. All receptors derive from a young woman with COVID-19, enrolled during active disease.

The V and J genes are TRBV7-2 and TRBJ2-6; 8 bases line up with TRBD2. Germline-derived CDR1 and CDR2 are SGHTA and FQGNSA. This CDR3 spans 17 amino acids. Unmatched junction bases numbered 7, after V lost 5 bases and J lost 1 base. The CDR3 DNA sequence: TGTGCCAGCAGCCGCGGGGGGTTTACATCTGGGGCCAACGTCCTGACTTTC. Translated, it gives CASSRGGFTSGANVLTF.

The chain carries TRBV11-2 and TRBJ2-3, with 9 bases aligning to TRBD2. Germline loops: CDR1 SGHAT, CDR2 FQNNGV. The V segment lost 0 bases and the J segment 4 bases; nucleotides outside the gene matches: 5. This CDR3 contains 16 residues. The CDR3 region is CASSLDPAGGPDTQYF. The CDR3 DNA sequence: TGTGCCAGCAGCTTAGATCCGGCGGGGGGGCCAGATACGCAGTATTTT.

The chain joins TRBV4-2 to TRBJ1-2; 8 bases match TRBD1. V shed 0 bases and J 12 bases; nucleotides not matched to a gene: 3. The CDR3 consists of 12 residues. The germline V gene encodes CDR1 LGHNA and CDR2 YNFKEQ. CDR3 nucleotides: TGTGCCAGCAGCCAAGATGGGGACAGGAACACCTTC. The encoded protein is CASSQDGDRNTF.

This chain uses TRBV30 with TRBJ1-4; 7 positions agree with TRBD1. The V and J ends lost 3 bases and 5 bases, in that order; junction bases with no gene match: 9. CDR1 is GTSNPN and CDR2 is SVGIG in the germline V gene (reference sequence). The CDR3 contains 15 residues. CDR3 coding DNA: TGTGCCTGGAGCAAGGGGGCGAAGGGAAATGAAAAACTGTTTTTT. It translates to CAWSKGAKGNEKLFF.

The V and J genes are TRBV5-5 and TRBJ1-2, with D possibly being TRBD1 (5 bases). The germline gives CDR1 SGHKS, CDR2 YYEKEE (reference sequence). The CDR3 extends over 16 amino acids. Trimming pared 1 base from V and 3 bases from J, leaving 16 bases between. Written as DNA, the CDR3 is TGTGCCAGCAGCTTGACCTCATGGGGCACGGACTATGGCTACACCTTC. It yields the protein CASSLTSWGTDYGYTF.

This chain connects TRBV4-1 to TRBJ1-2, with TRBD1 identical over 8 bases. Losses at the gene ends were 4 bases for V and 1 base for J; bases not matched to a gene: 5. Germline loops: CDR1 MGHRA, CDR2 YSYEKL. The CDR3 loop spans 15 amino acids. CDR3 coding DNA: TGCGCCAGCAGCCCGACGGACAGGGATAACTATGGCTACACCTTC. It is translated as CASSPTDRDNYGYTF.

V usage is TRBV5-1 and J usage is TRBJ2-2; 9 nucleotides line up with TRBD2. J lost 3 bases, V lost 7 bases, and 10 bases had no gene match. The CDR3 runs to 16 residues. Germline V CDR1 and CDR2: SGHRS, YFSETQ. CDR3: CASRDMRGGYTGELFF. Written as DNA, the CDR3 is TGCGCCAGCCGTGATATGCGGGGGGGCTACACCGGGGAGCTGTTTTTT.